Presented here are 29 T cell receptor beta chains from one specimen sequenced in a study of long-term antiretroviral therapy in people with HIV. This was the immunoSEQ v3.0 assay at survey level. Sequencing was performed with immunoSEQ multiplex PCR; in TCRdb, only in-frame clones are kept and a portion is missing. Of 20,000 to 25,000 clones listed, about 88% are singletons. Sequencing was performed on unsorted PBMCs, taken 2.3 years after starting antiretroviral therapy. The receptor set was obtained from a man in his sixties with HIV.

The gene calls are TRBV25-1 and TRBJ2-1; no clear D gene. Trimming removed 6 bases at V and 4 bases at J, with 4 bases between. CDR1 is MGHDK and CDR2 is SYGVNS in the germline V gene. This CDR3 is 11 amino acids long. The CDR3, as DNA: TGTGCCAGCAGGGGTTACAATGAGCAGTTCTTC. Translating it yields CASRGYNEQFF.

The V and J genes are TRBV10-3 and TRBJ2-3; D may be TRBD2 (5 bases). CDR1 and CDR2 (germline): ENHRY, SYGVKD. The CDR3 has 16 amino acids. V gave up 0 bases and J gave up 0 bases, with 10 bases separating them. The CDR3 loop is CAISESTGGSTDTQYF. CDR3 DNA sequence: TGTGCCATCAGTGAGTCAACCGGCGGGAGCACAGATACGCAGTATTTT.

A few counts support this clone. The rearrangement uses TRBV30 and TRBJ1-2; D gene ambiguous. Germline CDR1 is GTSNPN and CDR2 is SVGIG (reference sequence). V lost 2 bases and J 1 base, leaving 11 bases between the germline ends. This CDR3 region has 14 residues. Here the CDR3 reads CAWSRASHNYGYTF. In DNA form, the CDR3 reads TGTGCCTGGAGTAGGGCCAGTCATAACTATGGCTACACCTTC.

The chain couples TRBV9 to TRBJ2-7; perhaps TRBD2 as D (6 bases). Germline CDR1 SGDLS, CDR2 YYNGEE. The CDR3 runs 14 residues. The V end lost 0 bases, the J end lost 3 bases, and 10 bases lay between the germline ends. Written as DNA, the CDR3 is TGTGCCAGCAGCGTAGGGGTCGGGAGCTACGAGCAGTACTTC. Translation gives CASSVGVGSYEQYF.

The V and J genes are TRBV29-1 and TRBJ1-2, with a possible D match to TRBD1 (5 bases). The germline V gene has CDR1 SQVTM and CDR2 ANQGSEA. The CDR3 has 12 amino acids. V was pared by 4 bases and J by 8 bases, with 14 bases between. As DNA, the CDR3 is TGCAGCGTTGTGGACAACGCGGGAGGCTACACCTTC. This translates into CSVVDNAGGYTF. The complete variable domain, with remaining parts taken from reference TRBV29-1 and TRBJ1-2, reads SAVISQKPSRDICQRGTSLTIQCQVDSQVTMMFWYRQQPGQSLTLIATANQGSEATYESGFVIDKFPISRPNLTFSTLTVSNMSPEDSSIYLCSVVDNAGGYTFGSGTRLTVV.

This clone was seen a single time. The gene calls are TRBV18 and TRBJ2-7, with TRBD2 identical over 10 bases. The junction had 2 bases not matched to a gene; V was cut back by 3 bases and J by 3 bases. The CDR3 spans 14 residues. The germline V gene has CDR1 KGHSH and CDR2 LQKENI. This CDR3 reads CASSPGTSVYEQYF. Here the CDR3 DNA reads TGTGCCAGCTCACCGGGGACTAGCGTCTACGAGCAGTACTTC.

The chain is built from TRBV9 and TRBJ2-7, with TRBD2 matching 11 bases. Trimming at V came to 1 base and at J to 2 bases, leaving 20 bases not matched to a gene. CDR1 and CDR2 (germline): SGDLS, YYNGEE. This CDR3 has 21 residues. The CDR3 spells CASSVSDGGGGTSGFPYEQYF. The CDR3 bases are TGTGCCAGCAGCGTATCCGACGGGGGAGGTGGGACTAGCGGTTTTCCCTACGAGCAGTACTTC.

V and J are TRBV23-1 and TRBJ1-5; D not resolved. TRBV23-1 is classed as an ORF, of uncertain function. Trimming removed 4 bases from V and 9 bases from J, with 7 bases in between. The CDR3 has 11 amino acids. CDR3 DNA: TGCGCCAGCAGTCTTAAGGGGCCCCAGCATTTT. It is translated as CASSLKGPQHF.

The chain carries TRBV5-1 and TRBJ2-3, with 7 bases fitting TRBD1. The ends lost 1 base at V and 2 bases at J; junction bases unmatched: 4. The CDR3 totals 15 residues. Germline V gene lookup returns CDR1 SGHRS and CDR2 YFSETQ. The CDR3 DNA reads TGCGCCAGCAGCTTGTTTGGACAGGTCACAGATACGCAGTATTTT. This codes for CASSLFGQVTDTQYF.

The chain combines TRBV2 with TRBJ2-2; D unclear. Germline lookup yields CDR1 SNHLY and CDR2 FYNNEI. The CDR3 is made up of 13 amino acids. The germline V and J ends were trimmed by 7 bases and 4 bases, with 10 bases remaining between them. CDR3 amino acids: CASNPSGTGELFF. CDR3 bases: TGTGCCAGCAACCCGTCCGGCACCGGGGAGCTGTTTTTT.

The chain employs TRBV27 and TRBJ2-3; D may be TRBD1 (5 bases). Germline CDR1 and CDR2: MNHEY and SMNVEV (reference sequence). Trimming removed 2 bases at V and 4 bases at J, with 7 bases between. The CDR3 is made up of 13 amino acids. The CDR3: CASSLKGSDTQYF. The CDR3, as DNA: TGTGCCAGCAGTTTAAAGGGGTCAGATACGCAGTATTTT.

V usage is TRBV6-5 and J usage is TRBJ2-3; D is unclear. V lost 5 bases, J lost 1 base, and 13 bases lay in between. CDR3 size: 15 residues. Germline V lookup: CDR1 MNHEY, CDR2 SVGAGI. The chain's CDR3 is CASSTTIGGTDTQYF. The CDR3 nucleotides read TGTGCCAGCAGTACCACAATAGGCGGCACAGATACGCAGTATTTT.

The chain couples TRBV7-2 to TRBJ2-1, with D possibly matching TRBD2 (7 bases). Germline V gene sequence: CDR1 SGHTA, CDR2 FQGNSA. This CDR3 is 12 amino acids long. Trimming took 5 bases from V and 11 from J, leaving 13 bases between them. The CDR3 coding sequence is TGTGCCAGCAGCCCCAACGGGGGGCAGCAGTTCTTC. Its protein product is CASSPNGGQQFF.

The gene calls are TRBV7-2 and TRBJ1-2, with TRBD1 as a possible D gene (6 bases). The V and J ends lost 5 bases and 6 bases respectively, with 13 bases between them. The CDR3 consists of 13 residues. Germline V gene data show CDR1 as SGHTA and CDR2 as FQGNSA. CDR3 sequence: CASSPRGFDGYTF. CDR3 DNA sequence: TGTGCCAGCAGCCCCAGGGGTTTCGATGGCTACACCTTC.

The CDR3 region has the DNA TGCGCCAGCAGCTATGGACAGGGGGGCCAGGCGGAGCCCCAGCATTTT. Its protein is CASSYGQGGQAEPQHF. V gene TRBV5-1 combines with J gene TRBJ1-5; 10 bases map to TRBD1. Trimming took 3 bases from V and 8 from J; bases not matched to a gene: 11. Germline V gene data show CDR1 as SGHRS and CDR2 as YFSETQ. The CDR3 has 16 amino acids. Full variable domain (remainder filled in from reference TRBV5-1 and TRBJ1-5): KAGVTQTPRYLIKTRGQQVTLSCSPISGHRSVSWYQQTPGQGLQFLFEYFSETQRNKGNFPGRFSGRQFSNSRSEMNVSTLELGDSALYLCASSYGQGGQAEPQHFGDGTRLSIL.

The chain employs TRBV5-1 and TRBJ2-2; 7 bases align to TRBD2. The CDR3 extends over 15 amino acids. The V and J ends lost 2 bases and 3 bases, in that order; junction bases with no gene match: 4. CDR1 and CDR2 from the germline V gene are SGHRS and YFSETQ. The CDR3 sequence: CASSLSGDYTGELFF. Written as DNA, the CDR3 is TGCGCCAGCAGCTTAAGCGGGGACTACACCGGGGAGCTGTTTTTT.

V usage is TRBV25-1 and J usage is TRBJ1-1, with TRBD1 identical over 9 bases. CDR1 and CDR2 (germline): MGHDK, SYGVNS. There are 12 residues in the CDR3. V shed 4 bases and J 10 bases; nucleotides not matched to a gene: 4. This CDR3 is CASSGGTGRAFF. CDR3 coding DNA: TGTGCCAGCAGTGGGGGGACAGGGAGAGCTTTCTTT.

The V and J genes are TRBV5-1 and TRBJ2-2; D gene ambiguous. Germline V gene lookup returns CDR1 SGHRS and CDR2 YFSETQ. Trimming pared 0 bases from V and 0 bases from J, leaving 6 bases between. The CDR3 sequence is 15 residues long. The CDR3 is CASSLDSPNTGELFF. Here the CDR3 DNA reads TGCGCCAGCAGCTTGGACTCCCCGAACACCGGGGAGCTGTTTTTT. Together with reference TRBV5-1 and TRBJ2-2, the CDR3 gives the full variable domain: KAGVTQTPRYLIKTRGQQVTLSCSPISGHRSVSWYQQTPGQGLQFLFEYFSETQRNKGNFPGRFSGRQFSNSRSEMNVSTLELGDSALYLCASSLDSPNTGELFFGEGSRLTVL.

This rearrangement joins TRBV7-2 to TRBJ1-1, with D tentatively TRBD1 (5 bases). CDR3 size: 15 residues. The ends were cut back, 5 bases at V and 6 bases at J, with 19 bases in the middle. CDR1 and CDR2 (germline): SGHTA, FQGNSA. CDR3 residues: CASSTDWGRGSEAFF. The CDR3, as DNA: TGTGCCAGCAGCACCGACTGGGGCCGGGGGTCTGAAGCTTTCTTT.

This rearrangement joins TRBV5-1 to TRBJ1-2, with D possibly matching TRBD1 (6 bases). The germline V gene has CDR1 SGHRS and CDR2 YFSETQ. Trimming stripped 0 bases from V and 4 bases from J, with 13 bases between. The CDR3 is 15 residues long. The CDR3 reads CASSLEGGSGYGYTF. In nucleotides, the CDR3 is TGCGCCAGCAGCTTGGAGGGGGGCTCAGGCTATGGCTACACCTTC. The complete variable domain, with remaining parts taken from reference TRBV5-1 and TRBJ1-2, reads KAGVTQTPRYLIKTRGQQVTLSCSPISGHRSVSWYQQTPGQGLQFLFEYFSETQRNKGNFPGRFSGRQFSNSRSEMNVSTLELGDSALYLCASSLEGGSGYGYTFGSGTRLTVV.

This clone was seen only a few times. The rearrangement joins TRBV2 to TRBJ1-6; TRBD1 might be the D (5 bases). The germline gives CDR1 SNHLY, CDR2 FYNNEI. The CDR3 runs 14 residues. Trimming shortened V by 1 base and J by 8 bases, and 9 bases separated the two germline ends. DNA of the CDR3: TGTGCCAGCAGTGAAGGCCCGGGGCATTCACCCCTCCACTTT. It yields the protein CASSEGPGHSPLHF.

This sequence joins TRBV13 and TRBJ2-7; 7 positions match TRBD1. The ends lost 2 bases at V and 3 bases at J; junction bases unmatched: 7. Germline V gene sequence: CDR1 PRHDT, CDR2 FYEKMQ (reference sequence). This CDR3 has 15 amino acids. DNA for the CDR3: TGTGCCAGCAGCTTACCCCAGACAGGGAACTACGAGCAGTACTTC. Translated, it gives CASSLPQTGNYEQYF.

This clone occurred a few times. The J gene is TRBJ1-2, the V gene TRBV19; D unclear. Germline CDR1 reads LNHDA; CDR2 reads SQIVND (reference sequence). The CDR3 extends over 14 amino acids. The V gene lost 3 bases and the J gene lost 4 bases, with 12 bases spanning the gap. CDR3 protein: CASSIGQRGYGYTF. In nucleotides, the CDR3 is TGTGCCAGTAGTATCGGGCAGCGAGGCTATGGCTACACCTTC.

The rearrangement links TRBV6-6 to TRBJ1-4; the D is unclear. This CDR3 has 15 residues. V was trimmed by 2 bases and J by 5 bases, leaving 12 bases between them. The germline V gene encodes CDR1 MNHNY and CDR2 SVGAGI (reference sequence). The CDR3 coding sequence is TGTGCCAGCAGTTACAGGACGGCGGGGAATGAAAAACTGTTTTTT. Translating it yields CASSYRTAGNEKLFF.

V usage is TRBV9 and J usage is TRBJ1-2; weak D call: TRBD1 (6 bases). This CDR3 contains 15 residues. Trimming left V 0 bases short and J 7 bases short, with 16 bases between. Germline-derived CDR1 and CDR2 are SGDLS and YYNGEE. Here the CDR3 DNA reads TGTGCCAGCAGCGTAGATCCGGGGGCAAATTCTGGCTACACCTTC. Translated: CASSVDPGANSGYTF.

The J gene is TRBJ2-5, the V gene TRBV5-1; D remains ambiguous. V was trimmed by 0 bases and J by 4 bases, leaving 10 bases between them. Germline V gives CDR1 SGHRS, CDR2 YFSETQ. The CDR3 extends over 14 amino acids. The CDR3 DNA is TGCGCCAGCAGCTTGGGGTCGGGCAGAGAGACCCAGTACTTC. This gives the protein CASSLGSGRETQYF.

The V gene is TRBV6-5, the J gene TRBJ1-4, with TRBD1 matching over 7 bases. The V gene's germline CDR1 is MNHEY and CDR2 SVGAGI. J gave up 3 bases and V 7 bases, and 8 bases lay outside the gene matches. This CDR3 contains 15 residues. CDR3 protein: CASNPSGTANEKLFF. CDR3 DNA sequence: TGTGCCAGCAACCCCTCCGGGACAGCTAATGAAAAACTGTTTTTT.

CDR3 region: CASSLGGAQHF. The CDR3 DNA follows: TGTGCCAGCAGCCTCGGGGGGGCTCAGCATTTT. The chain uses TRBV7-2 and TRBJ1-5; a weak D match, TRBD1 (6 bases). The ends were cut back, 5 bases at V and 13 bases at J, with 12 bases in the middle. CDR3 length: 11 residues. Germline V gene lookup returns CDR1 SGHTA and CDR2 FQGNSA.

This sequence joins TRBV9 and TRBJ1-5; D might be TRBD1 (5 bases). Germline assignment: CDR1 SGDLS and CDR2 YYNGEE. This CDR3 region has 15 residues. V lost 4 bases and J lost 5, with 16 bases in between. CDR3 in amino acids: CASSLTGQGHQPQHF. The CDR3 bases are TGTGCCAGCAGCCTGACGGGGCAGGGCCATCAGCCCCAGCATTTT.